These 7 T cell receptor beta chains share one sample of origin, sequenced in a study of blood T cell repertoires in COVID-19. Measured with immunoSEQ multiplex PCR; TCRdb has only the in-frame clones, and not every one. The table includes about 120,000 clones, 80% to 85% detected once. The sequencing sample was made of peripheral blood. These receptors all stem from a man aged 70 or older with acute or convalescent COVID-19.

This sequence joins TRBV19 and TRBJ2-7; TRBD1 matches 7 bases. Germline V gives CDR1 LNHDA, CDR2 SQIVND (reference sequence). The junction had 8 bases not matched to a gene; V was cut back by 2 bases and J by 4 bases. The CDR3 extends over 15 amino acids. The DNA of the CDR3 is TGTGCCAGTAGTATAAGCGCGGGCAGGGGGTACGAGCAGTACTTC. Residues: CASSISAGRGYEQYF.

The chain is built from TRBV11-3 and TRBJ2-1, with D maybe TRBD2 (5 bases). V was cut by 1 base and J by 3 bases, with 7 bases left in between. Per germline, CDR1 SGHNT and CDR2 YENEEA. The CDR3 has 14 residues. The CDR3 protein is CASSLGAVYNEQFF. CDR3 DNA: TGTGCCAGCAGCTTAGGAGCGGTCTACAATGAGCAGTTCTTC.

CDR3 in DNA: TGCAGCGGGGGGAGAGGGGGCGCCGCTCGGAGCGAGCAGTACTTC. The encoded protein is CSGGRGGAARSEQYF. The chain uses TRBV29-1 and TRBJ2-7; 7 bases map to TRBD1. CDR1 and CDR2 from the germline V gene are SQVTM and ANQGSEA. The CDR3 is made up of 15 amino acids. With 7 bases clipped from V and 6 bases from J, the junction kept 18 bases outside the gene matches.

This chain joins TRBV2 and TRBJ2-7; weak D call: TRBD1 (5 bases). V lost 7 bases, J lost 4 bases, and 14 bases lay in between. The CDR3 has 13 residues. Germline CDR1 and CDR2: SNHLY and FYNNEI. In DNA form, the CDR3 reads TGTGCCAGCAACCCTAGGGGAATGTACGAGCAGTACTTC. Translated: CASNPRGMYEQYF. The full variable domain, rest sourced from reference TRBV2 and TRBJ2-7, is EPEVTQTPSHQVTQMGQEVILRCVPISNHLYFYWYRQILGQKVEFLVSFYNNEISEKSEIFDDQFSVERPDGSNFTLKIRSTKLEDSAMYFCASNPRGMYEQYFGPGTRLTVT.

This chain uses TRBV28 with TRBJ2-5; a weak D match, TRBD2 (6 bases). The CDR3 totals 16 residues. CDR1 is MDHEN and CDR2 is SYDVKM in the germline V gene. Trimming removed 4 bases from V and 6 bases from J, with 21 bases in between. Here the CDR3 reads CASSSTIAAGVKTQYF. The CDR3 DNA sequence: TGTGCCAGCAGTTCGACGATAGCGGCGGGTGTAAAGACCCAGTACTTC. The variable domain in full, with the rest retrieved from reference TRBV28 and TRBJ2-5, is DVKVTQSSRYLVKRTGEKVFLECVQDMDHENMFWYRQDPGLGLRLIYFSYDVKMKEKGDIPEGYSVSREKKERFSLILESASTNQTSMYLCASSSTIAAGVKTQYFGPGTRLLVL.

For the CDR3, the DNA is TGTGCCAGCAAACCAGGGGAATCCTACAATGAGCAGTTCTTC. Translating it yields CASKPGESYNEQFF. The genes are TRBV6-6 and TRBJ2-1; a weak D match, TRBD1 (6 bases). Trimming took off 7 bases at V and 1 base at J, with 11 bases between the two ends. The CDR3 contains 14 residues. Germline V gene lookup returns CDR1 MNHNY and CDR2 SVGAGI (reference sequence).

This chain links TRBV4-2 with TRBJ2-7, with 9 bases fitting TRBD2. V dropped 4 bases and J dropped 1; count of bases not matched to a gene: 17. The germline V gene encodes CDR1 LGHNA and CDR2 YNFKEQ. The CDR3 is 19 residues long. CDR3: CASSPTGTSLPFFSYEQYF. CDR3 sequence (DNA): TGTGCCAGCAGCCCTACCGGGACTAGCCTCCCCTTTTTTTCCTACGAGCAGTACTTC.